Sequencing of this TCR beta chain was carried out in a study of blood T cell repertoires in COVID-19. The overall study: Sites in the United States, Italy and Spain provided acute and convalescent COVID-19 samples. In each case, the material was cDNA or gDNA derived from T cells, B-cell-depleted T cells, or PBMCs.

V lost 2 bases and J 3 bases, leaving 11 bases between the germline ends. This CDR3 has 14 amino acids. Germline-derived CDR1 and CDR2 are LGHDT and YNNKEL (reference sequence). In the original analysis: Amplification with reference gene primers provided the estimates of nucleated cell counts. Clones were sequenced by immunoSEQ multiplex PCR, and TCRdb holds only the in-frame ones, with some missing. V, J and clone size are taken as reported in that table, and D and trimming were inferred from the DNA itself. The table shows over 55,000 clones, with about 80% occurring only once. Input material: peripheral blood. The receptor was isolated from a woman in her 70s with acute or convalescent COVID-19. This rearrangement joins TRBV3-1 (or the pseudogene TRBV3-2) to TRBJ2-7, with D possibly matching TRBD2 (6 bases). CDR3 residues: CASSQPGRIYEQYF. CDR3 sequence (DNA): TGTGCCAGCAGCCAACCCGGGAGAATCTACGAGCAGTACTTC.